The clone carrying this T cell receptor beta chain appeared many times. The data were taken from a study of HIV-infected patients and healthy controls. cDNA was made from approximately 500 ng RNA using alpha and beta constant primers. Separate chain-specific third strand synthesis with multiplexing indices produced the alpha and beta libraries. A 5' RACE adapter with a random hexamer and the SP2 primer site was joined to cDNA. Second strand DNA was synthesized using a primer at the SP2 site. From the 5' RACE reads, TCRdb called clonotypes with MiXCR, one entry per CDR3 protein. The sample shows roughly 9,300 distinct CDR3 sequences, roughly 5.6% of them seen only once. Germline V gene data show CDR1 as SGHDT and CDR2 as YYEEEE. This CDR3 is built from 18 residues. The ends were cut back, 4 bases at V and 0 bases at J, with 22 bases in the middle. Roughly three months, about 14 weeks, into antiretroviral therapy, follow-up blood was collected. No cell fractionation was done, so the repertoire covers all unsorted peripheral blood T cells.

This chain connects TRBV5-6 to TRBJ1-2, with D possibly matching TRBD1 (6 bases). This TCR came from an adult with HIV infection. The donor label of this sample is uncertain. The specimen was blood, collected during antiretroviral therapy. The DNA for the CDR3 is TGTGCCAGCAGCGGTTCGCTAGATTACAGGGTATCTAACTATGGCTACACCTTC. It encodes CASSGSLDYRVSNYGYTF. Drawing the rest from reference TRBV5-6 and TRBJ1-2, the complete variable domain is DAGVTQSPTHLIKTRGQQVTLRCSPKSGHDTVSWYQQALGQGPQFIFQYYEEEERQRGNFPDRFSGHQFPNYSSELNVNALLLGDSALYLCASSGSLDYRVSNYGYTFGSGTRLTVV.